This record concerns one T cell receptor (beta chain) sequence. The antigen is not known. The data were taken from a study of T cell responses to AZD1222 COVID-19 vaccine. Study-level results: Among AZD1222 vaccinees, only five or six were seropositive at baseline. Spike-specific TCR breadth and depth were elevated following two AZD1222 doses. It should be noted that donors were predominantly white British and more often female, and clonal diversity was possibly underestimated. Dominant at 160-218 and 743-854, vaccine-associated CD4 TCRs also spanned spike.

V lost 0 bases, J lost 6 bases, and 14 bases lay in between. This CDR3 is built from 15 residues. Germline CDR1 reads LGHNA; CDR2 reads YSLEER. TCRdb's table, derived via immunoSEQ multiplex PCR, lists solely in-frame clones and lacks some. The data contain about 76,000 clones, 60% to 85% of them seen just once; the ten biggest clones take up 27%. The sequence was obtained from an adult who received the MenACWY meningococcal vaccine as a control. This specimen consisted of peripheral blood, obtained 28 days after the second dose of the MenACWY control vaccine. The gene calls are TRBV4-3 and TRBJ1-2; D call uncertain. The CDR3 coding sequence is TGCGCCAGCAGCCAAGAGACCGTACCTACGAATGGCTACACCTTC. It yields the protein CASSQETVPTNGYTF.